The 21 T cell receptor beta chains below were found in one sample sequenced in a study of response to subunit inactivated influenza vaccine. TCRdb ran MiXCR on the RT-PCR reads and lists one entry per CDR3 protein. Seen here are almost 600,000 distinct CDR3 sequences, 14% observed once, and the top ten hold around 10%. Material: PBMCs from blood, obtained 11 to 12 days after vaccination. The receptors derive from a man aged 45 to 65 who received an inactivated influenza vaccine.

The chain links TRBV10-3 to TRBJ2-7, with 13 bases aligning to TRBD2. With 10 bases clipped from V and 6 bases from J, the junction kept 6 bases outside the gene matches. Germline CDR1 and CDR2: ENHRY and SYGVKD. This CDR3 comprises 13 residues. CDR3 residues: CATETSGRGEQYF. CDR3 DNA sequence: TGTGCCACTGAAACTAGCGGGAGGGGCGAGCAGTACTTC.

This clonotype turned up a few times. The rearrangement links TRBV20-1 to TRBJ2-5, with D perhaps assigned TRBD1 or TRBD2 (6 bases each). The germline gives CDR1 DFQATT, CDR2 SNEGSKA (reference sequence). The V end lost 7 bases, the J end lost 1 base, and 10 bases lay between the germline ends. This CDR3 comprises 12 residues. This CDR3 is CSGTGAQETQYF. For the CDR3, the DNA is TGCAGTGGGACGGGGGCCCAAGAGACCCAGTACTTC.

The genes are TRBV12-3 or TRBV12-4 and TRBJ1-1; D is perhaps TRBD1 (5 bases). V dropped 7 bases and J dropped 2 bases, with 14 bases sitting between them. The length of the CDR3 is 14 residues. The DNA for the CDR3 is TGTGCCAGCACCCTGGGAGGGGCAAACACTGAAGCTTTCTTT. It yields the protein CASTLGGANTEAFF.

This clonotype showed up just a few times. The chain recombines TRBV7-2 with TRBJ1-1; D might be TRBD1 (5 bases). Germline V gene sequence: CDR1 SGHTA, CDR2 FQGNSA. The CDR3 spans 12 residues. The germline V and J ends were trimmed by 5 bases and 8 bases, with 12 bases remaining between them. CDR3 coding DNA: TGTGCCAGCAGCGGCCAGGGATTGGAAGCTTTCTTT. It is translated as CASSGQGLEAFF.

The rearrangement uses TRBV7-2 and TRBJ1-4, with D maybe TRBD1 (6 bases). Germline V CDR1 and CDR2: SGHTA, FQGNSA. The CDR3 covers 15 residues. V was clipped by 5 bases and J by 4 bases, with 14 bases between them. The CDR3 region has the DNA TGTGCCAGCAGCGTCCAGGGGAGTCATAATGAAAAACTGTTTTTT. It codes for CASSVQGSHNEKLFF.

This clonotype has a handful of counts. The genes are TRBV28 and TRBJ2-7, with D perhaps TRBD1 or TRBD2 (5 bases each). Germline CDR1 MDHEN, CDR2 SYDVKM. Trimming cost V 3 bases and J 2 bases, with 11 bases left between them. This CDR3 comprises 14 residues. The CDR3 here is CASSFGAPTYEQYF. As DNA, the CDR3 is TGTGCCAGCAGTTTCGGGGCACCGACCTACGAGCAGTACTTC. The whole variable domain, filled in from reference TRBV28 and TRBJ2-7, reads DVKVTQSSRYLVKRTGEKVFLECVQDMDHENMFWYRQDPGLGLRLIYFSYDVKMKEKGDIPEGYSVSREKKERFSLILESASTNQTSMYLCASSFGAPTYEQYFGPGTRLTVT.

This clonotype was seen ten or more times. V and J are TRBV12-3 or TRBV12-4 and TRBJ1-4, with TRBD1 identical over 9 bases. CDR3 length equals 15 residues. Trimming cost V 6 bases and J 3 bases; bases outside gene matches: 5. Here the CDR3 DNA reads TGTGCCAGCAGGCCGACAGGGGGTTCTAATGAAAAACTGTTTTTT. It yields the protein CASRPTGGSNEKLFF.

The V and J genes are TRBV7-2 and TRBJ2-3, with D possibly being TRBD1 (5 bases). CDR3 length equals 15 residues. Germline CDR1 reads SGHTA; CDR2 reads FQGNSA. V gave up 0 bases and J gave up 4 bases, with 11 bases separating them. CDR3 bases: TGTGCCAGCAGCTTAGCTCTGGGGCTGGCAGATACGCAGTATTTT. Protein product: CASSLALGLADTQYF.

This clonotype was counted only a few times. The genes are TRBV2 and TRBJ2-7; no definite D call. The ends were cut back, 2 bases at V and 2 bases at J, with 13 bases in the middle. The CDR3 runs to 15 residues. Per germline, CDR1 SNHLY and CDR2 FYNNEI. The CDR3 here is CASSERLDKTYEQYF. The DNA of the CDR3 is TGTGCCAGCAGTGAACGACTCGACAAGACCTACGAGCAGTACTTC. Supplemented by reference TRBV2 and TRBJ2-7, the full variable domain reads EPEVTQTPSHQVTQMGQEVILRCVPISNHLYFYWYRQILGQKVEFLVSFYNNEISEKSEIFDDQFSVERPDGSNFTLKIRSTKLEDSAMYFCASSERLDKTYEQYFGPGTRLTVT.

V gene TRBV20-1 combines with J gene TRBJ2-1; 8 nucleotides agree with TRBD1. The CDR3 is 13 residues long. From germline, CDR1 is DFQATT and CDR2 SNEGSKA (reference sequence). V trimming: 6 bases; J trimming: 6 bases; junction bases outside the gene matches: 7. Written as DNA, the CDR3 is TGCAGTGCCCGGACAGGGTTAGGCAATGAGCAGTTCTTC. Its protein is CSARTGLGNEQFF.

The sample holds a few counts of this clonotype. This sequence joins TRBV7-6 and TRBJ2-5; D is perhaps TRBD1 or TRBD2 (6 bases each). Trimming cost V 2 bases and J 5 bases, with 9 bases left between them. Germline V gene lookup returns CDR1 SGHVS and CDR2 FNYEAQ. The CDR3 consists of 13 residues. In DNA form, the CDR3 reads TGTGCCAGCAGCTTATTAGGGGGGGAGACCCAGTACTTC. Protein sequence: CASSLLGGETQYF.

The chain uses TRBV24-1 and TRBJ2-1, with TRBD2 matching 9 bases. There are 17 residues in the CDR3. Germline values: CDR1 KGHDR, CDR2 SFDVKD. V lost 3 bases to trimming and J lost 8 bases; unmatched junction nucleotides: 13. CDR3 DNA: TGTGCCACCAGTGATAGGGGGGCTAGCGGGATTAGCGATGAGCAGTTCTTC. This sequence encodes CATSDRGASGISDEQFF.

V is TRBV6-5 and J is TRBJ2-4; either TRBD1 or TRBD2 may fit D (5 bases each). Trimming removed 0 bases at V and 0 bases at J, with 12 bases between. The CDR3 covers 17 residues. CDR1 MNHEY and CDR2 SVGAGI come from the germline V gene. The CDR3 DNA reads TGTGCCAGCAGTTACTCGAGGTTTGGGGGAGCCAAAAACATTCAGTACTTC. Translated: CASSYSRFGGAKNIQYF.

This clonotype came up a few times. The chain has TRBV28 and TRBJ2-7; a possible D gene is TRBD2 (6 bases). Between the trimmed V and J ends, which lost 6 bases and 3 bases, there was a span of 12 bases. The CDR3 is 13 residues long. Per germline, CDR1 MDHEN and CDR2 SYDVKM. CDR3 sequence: CASSRDSYYEQYF. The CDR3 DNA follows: TGTGCCAGCAGCCGGGACTCATACTACGAGCAGTACTTC.

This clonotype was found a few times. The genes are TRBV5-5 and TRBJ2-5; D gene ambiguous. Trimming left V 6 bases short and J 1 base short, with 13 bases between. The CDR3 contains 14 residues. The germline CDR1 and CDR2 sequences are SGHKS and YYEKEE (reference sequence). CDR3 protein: CASTSPFLQETQYF. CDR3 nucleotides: TGTGCCAGCACCTCGCCTTTCCTCCAAGAGACCCAGTACTTC.

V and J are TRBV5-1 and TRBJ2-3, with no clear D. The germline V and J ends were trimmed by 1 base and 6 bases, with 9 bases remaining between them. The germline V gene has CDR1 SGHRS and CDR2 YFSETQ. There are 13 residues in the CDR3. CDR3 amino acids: CASSLMLGDTQYF. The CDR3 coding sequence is TGCGCCAGCAGCTTGATGCTAGGGGATACGCAGTATTTT.

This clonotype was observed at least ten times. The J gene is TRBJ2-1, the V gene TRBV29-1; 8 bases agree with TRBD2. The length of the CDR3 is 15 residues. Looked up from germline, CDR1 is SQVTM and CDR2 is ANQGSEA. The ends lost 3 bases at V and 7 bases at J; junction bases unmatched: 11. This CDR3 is CSVDMREDRGNEQFF. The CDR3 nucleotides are TGCAGCGTTGACATGCGGGAGGACCGGGGGAATGAGCAGTTCTTC.

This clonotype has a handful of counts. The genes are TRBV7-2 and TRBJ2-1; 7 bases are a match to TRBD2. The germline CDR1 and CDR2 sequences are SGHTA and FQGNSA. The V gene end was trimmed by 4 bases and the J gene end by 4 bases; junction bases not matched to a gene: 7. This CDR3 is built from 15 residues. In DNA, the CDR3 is TGTGCCAGCAGCTCCGATAGCGGGCGATACAATGAGCAGTTCTTC. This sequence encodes CASSSDSGRYNEQFF. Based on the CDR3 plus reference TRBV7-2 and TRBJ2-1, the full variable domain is GAGVSQSPSNKVTEKGKDVELRCDPISGHTALYWYRQSLGQGLEFLIYFQGNSAPDKSGLPSDRFSAERTGGSVSTLTIQRTQQEDSAVYLCASSSDSGRYNEQFFGPGTRLTVL.

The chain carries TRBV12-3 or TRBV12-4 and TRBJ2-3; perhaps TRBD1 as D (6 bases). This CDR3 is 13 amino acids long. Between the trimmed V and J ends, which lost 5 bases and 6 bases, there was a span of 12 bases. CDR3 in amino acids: CASSETGFDTQYF. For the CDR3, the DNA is TGTGCCAGCAGTGAAACAGGGTTTGATACGCAGTATTTT.

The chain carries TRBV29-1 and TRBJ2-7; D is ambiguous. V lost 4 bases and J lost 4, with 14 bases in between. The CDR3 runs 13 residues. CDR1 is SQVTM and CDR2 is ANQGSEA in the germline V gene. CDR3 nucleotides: TGCAGCGTTGCGCACAACTTACAGTACGAGCAGTACTTC. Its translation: CSVAHNLQYEQYF.

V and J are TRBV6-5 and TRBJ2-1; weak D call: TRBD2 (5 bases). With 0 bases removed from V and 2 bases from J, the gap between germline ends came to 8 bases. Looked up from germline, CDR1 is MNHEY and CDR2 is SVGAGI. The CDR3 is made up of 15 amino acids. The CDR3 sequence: CASSYSPGTYNEQFF. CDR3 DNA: TGTGCCAGCAGTTACTCCCCGGGAACCTACAATGAGCAGTTCTTC.